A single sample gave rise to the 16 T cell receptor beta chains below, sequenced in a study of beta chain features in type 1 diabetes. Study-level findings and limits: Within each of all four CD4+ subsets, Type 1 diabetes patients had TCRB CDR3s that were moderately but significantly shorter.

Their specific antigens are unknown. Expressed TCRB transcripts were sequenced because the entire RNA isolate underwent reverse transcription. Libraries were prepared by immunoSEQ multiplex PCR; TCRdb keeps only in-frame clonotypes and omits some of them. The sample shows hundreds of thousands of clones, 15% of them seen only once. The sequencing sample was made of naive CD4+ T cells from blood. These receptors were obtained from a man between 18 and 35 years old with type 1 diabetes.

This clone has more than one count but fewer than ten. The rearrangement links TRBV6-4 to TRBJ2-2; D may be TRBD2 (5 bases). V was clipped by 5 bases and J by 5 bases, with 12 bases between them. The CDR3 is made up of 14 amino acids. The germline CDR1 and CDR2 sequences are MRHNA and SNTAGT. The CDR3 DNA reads TGTGCCAGCAGTCGGGGTTTGGGTACCGGGGAGCTGTTTTTT. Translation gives CASSRGLGTGELFF.

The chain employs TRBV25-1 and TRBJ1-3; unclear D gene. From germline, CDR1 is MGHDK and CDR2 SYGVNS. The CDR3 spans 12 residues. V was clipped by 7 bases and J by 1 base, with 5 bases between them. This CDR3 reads CASTGSGNTIYF. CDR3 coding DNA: TGTGCCAGCACGGGTTCTGGAAACACCATATATTTT. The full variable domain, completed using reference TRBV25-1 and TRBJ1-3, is EADIYQTPRYLVIGTGKKITLECSQTMGHDKMYWYQQDPGMELHLIHYSYGVNSTEKGDLSSESTVSRIRTEHFPLTLESARPSHTSQYLCASTGSGNTIYFGEGSWLTVV.

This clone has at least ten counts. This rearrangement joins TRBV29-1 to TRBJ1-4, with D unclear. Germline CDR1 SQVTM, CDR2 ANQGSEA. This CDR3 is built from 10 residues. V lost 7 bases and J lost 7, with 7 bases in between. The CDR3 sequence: CSAHGEKLFF. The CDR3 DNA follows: TGCAGCGCTCACGGTGAAAAACTGTTTTTT.

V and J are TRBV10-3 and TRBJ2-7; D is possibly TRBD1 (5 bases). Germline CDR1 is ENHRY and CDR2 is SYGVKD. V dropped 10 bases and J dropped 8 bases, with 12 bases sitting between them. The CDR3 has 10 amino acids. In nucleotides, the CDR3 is TGTGCCACCGGTCAGGGAAAGCAGTACTTC. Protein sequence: CATGQGKQYF.

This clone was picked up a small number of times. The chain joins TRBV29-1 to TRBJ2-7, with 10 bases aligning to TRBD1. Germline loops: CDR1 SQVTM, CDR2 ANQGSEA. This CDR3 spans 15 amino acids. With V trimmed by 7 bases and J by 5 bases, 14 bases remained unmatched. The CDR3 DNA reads TGCAGCGGTGGGAGGATGGGACAGGGGACCCACGAGCAGTACTTC. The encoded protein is CSGGRMGQGTHEQYF.

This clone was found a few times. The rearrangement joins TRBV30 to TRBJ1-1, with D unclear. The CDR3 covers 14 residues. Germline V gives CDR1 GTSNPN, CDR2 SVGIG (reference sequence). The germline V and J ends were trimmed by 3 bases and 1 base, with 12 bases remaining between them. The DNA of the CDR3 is TGTGCCTGGAGCCGGAGGGCAGCGAACACTGAAGCTTTCTTT. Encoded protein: CAWSRRAANTEAFF.

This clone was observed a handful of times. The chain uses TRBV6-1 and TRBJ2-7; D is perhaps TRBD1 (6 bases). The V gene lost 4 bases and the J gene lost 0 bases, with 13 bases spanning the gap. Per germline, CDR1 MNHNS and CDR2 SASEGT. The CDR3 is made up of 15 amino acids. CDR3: CASSATGQNSYEQYF. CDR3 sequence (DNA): TGTGCCAGCAGTGCCACCGGACAGAACTCCTACGAGCAGTACTTC.

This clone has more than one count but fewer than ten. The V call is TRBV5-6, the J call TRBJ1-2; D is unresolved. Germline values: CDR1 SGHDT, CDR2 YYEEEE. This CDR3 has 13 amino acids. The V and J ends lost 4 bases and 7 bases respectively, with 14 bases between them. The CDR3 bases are TGTGCCAGCAGCAAGGAGCCCGGGAGTGGCTACACCTTC. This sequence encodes CASSKEPGSGYTF. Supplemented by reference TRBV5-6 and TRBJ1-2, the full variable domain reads DAGVTQSPTHLIKTRGQQVTLRCSPKSGHDTVSWYQQALGQGPQFIFQYYEEEERQRGNFPDRFSGHQFPNYSSELNVNALLLGDSALYLCASSKEPGSGYTFGSGTRLTVV.

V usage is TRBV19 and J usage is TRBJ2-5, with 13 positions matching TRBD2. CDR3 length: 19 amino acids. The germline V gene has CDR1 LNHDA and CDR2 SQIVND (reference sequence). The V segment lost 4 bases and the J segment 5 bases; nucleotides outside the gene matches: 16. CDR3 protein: CASSTAGTSGIRSLETQYF. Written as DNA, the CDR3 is TGTGCCAGTAGTACCGCCGGGACTAGCGGGATACGATCGTTGGAGACCCAGTACTTC.

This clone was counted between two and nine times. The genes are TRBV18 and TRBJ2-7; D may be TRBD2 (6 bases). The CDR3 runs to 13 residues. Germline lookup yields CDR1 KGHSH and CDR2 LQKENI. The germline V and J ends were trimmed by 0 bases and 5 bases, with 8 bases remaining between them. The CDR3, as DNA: TGTGCCAGCTCACCACCGGAGGGCCACGAGCAGTACTTC. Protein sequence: CASSPPEGHEQYF. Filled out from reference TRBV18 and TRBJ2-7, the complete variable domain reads NAGVMQNPRHLVRRRGQEARLRCSPMKGHSHVYWYRQLPEEGLKFMVYLQKENIIDESGMPKERFSAEFPKEGPSILRIQQVVRGDSAAYFCASSPPEGHEQYFGPGTRLTVT.

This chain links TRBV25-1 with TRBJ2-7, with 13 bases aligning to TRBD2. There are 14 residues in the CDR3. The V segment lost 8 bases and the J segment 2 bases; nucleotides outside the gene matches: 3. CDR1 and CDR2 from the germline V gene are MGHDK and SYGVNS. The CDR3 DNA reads TGTGCCAGCGGGGGGACTAGCGGGGCCTACGAGCAGTACTTC. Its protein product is CASGGTSGAYEQYF.

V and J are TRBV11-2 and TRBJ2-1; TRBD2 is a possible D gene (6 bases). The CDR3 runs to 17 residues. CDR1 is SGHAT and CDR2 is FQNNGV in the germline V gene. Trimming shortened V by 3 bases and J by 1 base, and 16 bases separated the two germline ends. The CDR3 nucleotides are TGTGCCAGCAGCTTTGGCGGCGGGGCGTCATCCTACAATGAGCAGTTCTTC. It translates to CASSFGGGASSYNEQFF.

The CDR3 loop reads CASTPTPYQETQYF. In nucleotides, the CDR3 is TGTGCCAGTACCCCAACACCCTACCAAGAGACCCAGTACTTC. V is TRBV19 and J is TRBJ2-5; D remains unclear. Germline-derived CDR1 and CDR2 are LNHDA and SQIVND (reference sequence). The CDR3 covers 14 residues. Trimming removed 7 bases at V and 0 bases at J, with 12 bases between. The variable domain in full, completed from reference TRBV19 and TRBJ2-5, reads DGGITQSPKYLFRKEGQNVTLSCEQNLNHDAMYWYRQDPGQGLRLIYYSQIVNDFQKGDIAEGYSVSREKKESFPLTVTSAQKNPTAFYLCASTPTPYQETQYFGPGTRLLVL.

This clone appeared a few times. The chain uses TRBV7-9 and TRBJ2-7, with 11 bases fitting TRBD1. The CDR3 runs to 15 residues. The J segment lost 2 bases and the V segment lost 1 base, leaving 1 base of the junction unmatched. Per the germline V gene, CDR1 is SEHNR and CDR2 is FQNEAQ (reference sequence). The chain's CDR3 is CASSLEDRGPYEQYF. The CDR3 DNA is TGTGCCAGCAGCTTAGAGGACAGGGGGCCCTACGAGCAGTACTTC.

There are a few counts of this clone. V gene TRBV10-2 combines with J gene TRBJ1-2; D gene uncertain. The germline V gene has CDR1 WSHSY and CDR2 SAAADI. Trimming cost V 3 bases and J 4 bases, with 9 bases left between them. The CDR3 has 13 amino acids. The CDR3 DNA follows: TGCGCCAGCAGTGATGAGGTCCTCTATGGCTACACCTTC. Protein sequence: CASSDEVLYGYTF.

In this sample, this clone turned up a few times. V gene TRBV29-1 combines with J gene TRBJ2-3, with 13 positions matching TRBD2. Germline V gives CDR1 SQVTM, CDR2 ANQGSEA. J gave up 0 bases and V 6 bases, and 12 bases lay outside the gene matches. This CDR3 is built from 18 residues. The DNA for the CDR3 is TGCAGCGTAGCAGACAGCGGGACTAGCGGGGCCAGCACAGATACGCAGTATTTT. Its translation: CSVADSGTSGASTDTQYF.